The 6 T cell receptor beta chains listed next were all sequenced from one sample in a study of chemoradiotherapy in HPV16-positive cancers. The data were produced by immunoSEQ multiplex PCR, yet TCRdb's version contains in-frame clones alone and is incomplete. The table lists more than 2,000 clones, roughly 73% of them singletons. Sequences were derived from tumor tissue, sampled from a patient who underwent chemoradiotherapy. The source of these receptors is a human donor with HPV-associated anogenital cancer.

The gene calls are TRBV11-2 and TRBJ1-5; possible D gene TRBD1, 6 bases. Trimming left V 0 bases short and J 1 base short, with 7 bases between. The germline CDR1 and CDR2 sequences are SGHAT and FQNNGV. CDR3 length equals 15 residues. Here the CDR3 DNA reads TGTGCCAGCAGCTTAGAAAGGGGGAGCAATCAGCCCCAGCATTTT. This encodes CASSLERGSNQPQHF.

This clone showed up just once. This rearrangement joins TRBV30 to TRBJ1-1, with D possibly being TRBD1 (5 bases). Germline V gives CDR1 GTSNPN, CDR2 SVGIG (reference sequence). The CDR3 is made up of 14 amino acids. V dropped 3 bases and J dropped 4 bases, with 15 bases sitting between them. Written as DNA, the CDR3 is TGTGCCTGGAGGCCGTACATTAGGGGCACTGAAGCTTTCTTT. Its protein is CAWRPYIRGTEAFF.

The CDR3 region is CASSASGGGTDTQYF. For the CDR3, the DNA is TGTGCCAGCAGTGCTAGCGGGGGGGGCACAGATACGCAGTATTTT. The chain carries TRBV6-4 and TRBJ2-3; 12 bases match TRBD2. There are 15 residues in the CDR3. Trimming took 4 bases from V and 1 from J; bases not matched to a gene: 0. Looked up from germline, CDR1 is MRHNA and CDR2 is SNTAGT.

The rearrangement uses TRBV4-1 and TRBJ1-4, with D perhaps matching TRBD1 (6 bases). V was pared by 5 bases and J by 4 bases, with 14 bases between. The CDR3 has 15 residues. Germline CDR1 is MGHRA and CDR2 is YSYEKL. CDR3 protein: CASSGPGTINEKLFF. For the CDR3, the DNA is TGCGCCAGCAGCGGCCCCGGGACAATTAATGAAAAACTGTTTTTT.

This clone was picked up a small number of times. The V call is TRBV5-1, the J call TRBJ1-1; 11 bases line up with TRBD1. V lost 4 bases, J lost 5 bases, and 4 bases stayed unmatched. The germline gives CDR1 SGHRS, CDR2 YFSETQ. This CDR3 has 14 amino acids. CDR3 coding DNA: TGCGCCAGCAGCAATGGACAGGGGGCGACTGAAGCTTTCTTT. Its translation: CASSNGQGATEAFF.

CDR3 nucleotide sequence: TGTGCCAGTAGTATTGGGACCGCCGGTAAGCAGTACTTC. Encoded protein: CASSIGTAGKQYF. J is TRBJ2-7 and V is TRBV19; D is possibly TRBD1 or TRBD2 (5 bases each). CDR3 length: 13 residues. Germline V gene sequence: CDR1 LNHDA, CDR2 SQIVND (reference sequence). Trimming took off 3 bases at V and 8 bases at J, with 14 bases between the two ends.